The entry that follows covers one T cell receptor beta chain sequence. Its cognate antigen is unknown. This entry belongs to a study of T-cell memory formation after mild COVID-19. The overall study: Among the donors, TCR clusters were largely specific to each donor. General study points: Mostly located in CM and EM were contracting CD4+ clones, with contracting CD8+ clones located in EMRA. Later expanders leaned CD4+, whereas clones that contracted between day 15 and 85 were balanced CD4/CD8.

Employing constant-segment primers, 5'RACE generated TCR alpha and TCR beta cDNA libraries bearing sample barcodes and UMIs. MiXCR, applied by TCRdb to the 5' RACE reads, yields one record per CDR3 protein. The data show 190,000 or so distinct CDR3 sequences, with around a fifth seen just once and under 25% held by the top ten. V dropped 3 bases and J dropped 3 bases, with 13 bases sitting between them. Germline CDR1 reads SGHRS; CDR2 reads YFSETQ. The CDR3 sequence is 15 residues long. The sample consisted of PBMCs or a T cell subset sorted from them (not recorded which). The TCR was taken from an adult woman who had mild COVID-19 (a few samples of this study predate the infection). Cell type and time point are not known. This chain connects TRBV5-1 to TRBJ2-1; D perhaps matches TRBD1 (6 bases). The CDR3 loop is CASSWGRTDYNEQFF. The CDR3 nucleotides are TGCGCCAGCAGCTGGGGCAGGACAGACTACAATGAGCAGTTCTTC.